This passage covers 27 T cell receptor beta chains from one sample sequenced in a study of tumor-infiltrating lymphocytes in primary liver carcinoma. It was unsorted whole blood that yielded blood RNA, and germline DNA was also extracted. From approximately 490 ng total RNA, TCR beta cDNA was generated with a primer in the constant region. For TCR beta, libraries were produced by three nested multiplex PCR rounds using slightly modified ARM-PCR. The opening two PCR rounds, ten to eleven cycles each, paired TRBV1-TRBV30 forward primers with a C-beta reverse primer. TCRdb ran MiXCR on the multiplex PCR reads and lists one entry per CDR3 protein. The sample contains 300,000 to 350,000 distinct CDR3 sequences, around three fifths of which appear only once. Source material: peripheral blood. These receptors all come from a woman younger than 45 with primary liver carcinoma and hepatitis B virus infection.

The chain has TRBV28 and TRBJ2-1; 15 bases agree with TRBD2. Germline V gene data show CDR1 as MDHEN and CDR2 as SYDVKM. There are 15 residues in the CDR3. Trimming removed 10 bases from V and 9 bases from J; junction bases left unmatched: 10. CDR3 nucleotide sequence: TGTGCCACCATGGGGGGACTAGCGGGAGGTATTGAGCAGTTCTTC. It encodes CATMGGLAGGIEQFF.

This clonotype was detected a few times. The V and J genes are TRBV6-2 or TRBV6-3 and TRBJ2-7; weak D call: TRBD1 (5 bases). This CDR3 contains 14 residues. Trimming stripped 9 bases from V and 4 bases from J, with 19 bases between. Per germline, CDR1 MNHEY and CDR2 SVGEGT. The CDR3 region is CASRVRASRYEQYF. In DNA, the CDR3 is TGTGCCAGTAGAGTCAGGGCGTCAAGGTACGAGCAGTACTTC.

Many counts were recorded for this clonotype. The CDR3 DNA sequence: TGTGCCAGCAGCTTCCGATACAATGAGCAGTTCTTC. It specifies CASSFRYNEQFF. This chain connects TRBV12-3 or TRBV12-4 to TRBJ2-1; D gene unclear. This CDR3 is built from 12 residues. The V gene lost 6 bases and the J gene lost 4 bases, with 7 bases spanning the gap.

This clonotype appeared a few times. The chain employs TRBV28 and TRBJ2-1, with a weak D call TRBD2 (5 bases). The CDR3 is made up of 16 amino acids. The V end was cut by 7 bases, the J end by 6 bases, with 22 bases between. Germline V gives CDR1 MDHEN, CDR2 SYDVKM. The CDR3 region has the DNA TGTGCCAGCACTACAATGGGAGATGTGGTTGGCAATGAGCAGTTCTTC. The encoded protein is CASTTMGDVVGNEQFF.

This clonotype was seen just once. At one boundary the junction diverges from the germline segment, which might be a read error. This sequence joins TRBV6-5 and TRBJ2-7; TRBD1 aligns across 10 bases. Germline V gives CDR1 MNHEY, CDR2 SVGAGI. The CDR3 runs to 14 residues. The CDR3 loop is CVSSRTGGSYEQYF. CDR3 DNA: TGTGTCAGCAGTCGGACAGGGGGCTCCTACGAGCAGTACTTC.

As concerns this clonotype: The junction and the germline gene differ at one end; a read error may be behind it. This chain links TRBV11-2 with TRBJ2-3; weak D call: TRBD2 (5 bases). Per germline, CDR1 SGHAT and CDR2 FQNNGV. The CDR3 runs 16 residues. This CDR3 is CASSPRLAGDTNTQYF. CDR3 coding DNA: TGTGCCAGCAGCCCCCGGCTAGCAGGTGACACAAATACGCAGTATTTT.

Of note for this clonotype: The CDR3 does not end in the conserved phenylalanine or tryptophan, so this is likely a read error. This sequence joins TRBV6-5 and TRBJ2-5, with D perhaps being TRBD1 or TRBD2 (6 bases each). The CDR3 is made up of 14 amino acids. Looked up from germline, CDR1 is MNHEY and CDR2 is SVGAGI. CDR3: CASSLQGGEESQYL. In DNA, the CDR3 is TGTGCCAGCAGTTTACAGGGAGGAGAAGAGAGCCAGTACCTC.

Turning to this clonotype: The conserved final phenylalanine or tryptophan is absent from the CDR3, which likely points to a read error. Because the CDR3's place on the DNA is in doubt, the DNA is left out and the CDR3 is given as listed by TCRdb. The chain recombines TRBV11-2 with TRBJ1-1; the D call TRBD1 from the table was never checked on the DNA. Germline V CDR1 and CDR2: SGHAT, FQNNGV. The CDR3 comprises 12 residues, both ends counted. This CDR3 reads CASSFAGSGALL.

On this clonotype itself: Being one base from a much bigger clone, this may be a read error. This chain links TRBV6-1 with TRBJ2-2; D may be TRBD1 or TRBD2 (5 bases each). Germline V gene sequence: CDR1 MNHNS, CDR2 SASEGT. The CDR3 is made up of 10 amino acids. The CDR3 spells CASGTGELSF. The CDR3 DNA is TGTGCCAGCGGGACCGGGGAGCTGTCTTTT.

On this clonotype: A much larger clone lies one base from this, so it may be a read error. The CDR3 here is CVSSLGRLNTEAFF. The CDR3 region has the DNA TGTGTCAGCAGTCTGGGACGGCTGAACACTGAAGCTTTCTTT. The chain employs TRBV12-3 or TRBV12-4 and TRBJ1-1; TRBD1 is a possible D gene (5 bases). This CDR3 is 14 amino acids long.

This clonotype was counted many times. The genes are TRBV12-3 or TRBV12-4 and TRBJ1-5; no firm D call. Trimming stripped 0 bases from V and 0 bases from J, with 6 bases between. The CDR3 has 15 residues. CDR3 bases: TGTGCCAGCAGTTTAGCGCATGGTAGCAATCAGCCCCAGCATTTT. This translates into CASSLAHGSNQPQHF.

The table lists this clonotype with a few counts. V gene TRBV18 combines with J gene TRBJ2-7; D is perhaps TRBD1 or TRBD2 (6 bases each). Germline values: CDR1 KGHSH, CDR2 LQKENI. The CDR3 covers 13 residues. Trimming stripped 8 bases from V and 3 bases from J, with 14 bases between. Here the CDR3 DNA reads TGTGCCAGCACAAGACGGGGGCTCTACGAGCAGTACTTC. Translating gives CASTRRGLYEQYF.

For this clonotype: This may stem from a read error, because a much larger clone lies one nucleotide away. V is TRBV5-5 and J is TRBJ2-1, with 9 bases that match TRBD1. The CDR3 consists of 12 residues. Trimming took 4 bases from V and 10 from J; bases not matched to a gene: 3. CDR1 and CDR2 (germline): SGHKS, YYEKEE (reference sequence). The CDR3 DNA is TGTGCCAGCAGCCGGACAGGGGCGGAGCAGTTCTTC. Translation gives CASSRTGAEQFF.

At least ten counts were recorded for this clonotype. The J gene is TRBJ2-3, the V gene TRBV4-3; possibly TRBD2 for D (6 bases). The CDR3 totals 16 residues. The germline V gene has CDR1 LGHNA and CDR2 YSLEER. V dropped 0 bases and J dropped 5 bases, with 15 bases sitting between them. The CDR3 loop reads CASSQEVPGAGDTQYF. The DNA of the CDR3 is TGCGCCAGCAGCCAAGAGGTCCCGGGAGCCGGAGATACGCAGTATTTT.

This sequence joins TRBV11-2 and TRBJ2-2; 10 nucleotides line up with TRBD2. CDR3 length: 17 residues. V was pared by 8 bases and J by 5 bases, with 14 bases of the junction left unmatched. Germline V lookup: CDR1 SGHAT, CDR2 FQNNGV. The CDR3: CASCSSGGDLRTGELFF. In nucleotides, the CDR3 is TGTGCCAGCTGCTCTAGCGGGGGAGATCTTCGGACCGGGGAGCTGTTTTTT.

This clonotype was seen at least ten times. The chain couples TRBV11-2 to TRBJ2-2; no definite D call. This CDR3 has 16 residues. Germline-derived CDR1 and CDR2 are SGHAT and FQNNGV. Trimming took off 2 bases at V and 5 bases at J, with 15 bases between the two ends. CDR3 DNA: TGTGCCAGCAGCTTAACCCCCGTTTATAATACCGGGGAGCTGTTTTTT. Amino acids: CASSLTPVYNTGELFF.

This clonotype was counted ten times or more. The V and J genes are TRBV6-5 and TRBJ1-2, with 7 nucleotides matching TRBD1. Germline V gene data show CDR1 as MNHEY and CDR2 as SVGAGI. Trimming took 5 bases from V and 3 from J; bases not matched to a gene: 9. There are 15 residues in the CDR3. CDR3 DNA sequence: TGTGCCAGCAGTCTTCACAGGGGCTCTGACTATGGCTACACCTTC. It is translated as CASSLHRGSDYGYTF.

This clonotype was detected only once. This sequence joins TRBV12-3 or TRBV12-4 and TRBJ1-2; no firm D call. The V and J ends lost 2 bases and 7 bases respectively, with 11 bases between them. The CDR3 has 13 amino acids. CDR3 sequence reads: CASSLTGTGGYTF. CDR3 DNA: TGTGCCAGCAGTTTAACGGGAACTGGTGGCTACACCTTC.

Points on this clonotype: The junction shows a germline mismatch at one end, possibly a read error. The chain employs TRBV6-2 or TRBV6-3 and TRBJ2-3; D possibly corresponds to TRBD2 (6 bases). Germline lookup yields CDR1 MNHEY and CDR2 SVGEGT. This CDR3 is built from 14 residues. The CDR3 protein is CVSSCGTHGDTQYF. In nucleotides, the CDR3 is TGTGTCAGCAGTTGCGGGACTCATGGAGATACGCAGTATTTT.

About this clonotype itself: A junction boundary mismatches the germline segment, possibly from a read error. This chain links TRBV12-3 or TRBV12-4 with TRBJ2-1; 9 nucleotides align to TRBD2. The CDR3 contains 16 residues. The DNA of the CDR3 is TGTGCCAGCAGTGGGACGGCTAGCGGGGACGACGATGAGCAATTCTTC. As protein: CASSGTASGDDDEQFF.

A note on this clonotype: A much more abundant neighbour one base away suggests this may be a read error. The rearrangement joins TRBV6-2 or TRBV6-3 to TRBJ2-7; D is perhaps TRBD1 or TRBD2 (5 bases each). This CDR3 spans 13 amino acids. Germline CDR1 is MNHEY and CDR2 is SVGEGT. CDR3 in amino acids: CATSYSRGTEQYF. DNA for the CDR3: TGTGCCACCAGTTACTCCCGGGGCACCGAGCAGTACTTC.

The chain uses TRBV4-3 and TRBJ2-1; D possibly corresponds to TRBD2 (8 bases). The CDR3 has 18 residues. Trimming removed 4 bases at V and 10 bases at J, with 29 bases between. The germline V gene encodes CDR1 LGHNA and CDR2 YSLEER. The CDR3 nucleotides read TGCGCCAGCAGCCGAGGATCGGCGGGACTAGGGGGCTCCTACGAGCAGTTCTTC. This sequence encodes CASSRGSAGLGGSYEQFF.

Comment on this clonotype: This sequence may be a read error, since a much larger clone differs from it by one base. The chain links TRBV4-1 to TRBJ2-7; the D gene is possibly TRBD2 (5 bases). Trimming stripped 5 bases from V and 3 bases from J, with 26 bases between. Germline CDR1 and CDR2: MGHRA and YSYEKL. The CDR3 loop spans 18 amino acids. CDR3 sequence reads: CASSVRSLAERRCYEQYF. CDR3 coding DNA: TGCGCCAGCAGCGTAAGATCGCTAGCTGAGCGGAGGTGCTACGAGCAGTACTTC.

A note on this clonotype: A read error may explain this, as a much larger clone is one base away. This chain uses TRBV4-1 with TRBJ2-1; 7 positions match TRBD1. The V and J ends lost 0 bases and 4 bases, in that order; junction bases with no gene match: 6. The CDR3 is 16 residues long. Germline CDR1 is MGHRA and CDR2 is YSYEKL. The CDR3 nucleotides are TGCGCCAGCAGCCAAGATGGGACAGTTACATACAATGAGCAGTTCTTC. Translated, it gives CASSQDGTVTYNEQFF.

This clonotype was picked up a small number of times. This chain uses TRBV7-9 with TRBJ2-4; TRBD2 might be the D (6 bases). The CDR3 sequence is 17 residues long. V shed 5 bases and J shed 0 bases, with 17 bases lying between them. CDR1 and CDR2 (germline): SEHNR, FQNEAQ (reference sequence). This CDR3 is CASSRHLAGLAKNIQYF. In DNA, the CDR3 is TGTGCCAGCAGCCGGCACTTGGCGGGGCTAGCCAAAAACATTCAGTACTTC.

This clonotype was seen a few times. CDR3 nucleotides: TGTGCCAACATGTCCGGGACCGGGGAGCTGTTTTTT. Translated, it gives CANMSGTGELFF. The V call is TRBV6-2 or TRBV6-3, the J call TRBJ2-2; no clear D gene. Germline CDR1 reads MNHEY; CDR2 reads SVGEGT. Trimming removed 10 bases at V and 5 bases at J, with 11 bases between. CDR3 length equals 12 residues.

Notes on this clonotype: This may arise from a read error, as a much more abundant clone is one base away. The rearrangement uses TRBV12-3 or TRBV12-4 and TRBJ2-2, with a weak D call TRBD2 (6 bases). Trimming took off 11 bases at V and 1 base at J, with 20 bases between the two ends. The CDR3 has 16 residues. The CDR3 loop is CAGKIGPSVNTGELFF. The CDR3 DNA reads TGTGCCGGCAAGATCGGTCCTAGCGTGAACACCGGGGAGCTGTTTTTT.